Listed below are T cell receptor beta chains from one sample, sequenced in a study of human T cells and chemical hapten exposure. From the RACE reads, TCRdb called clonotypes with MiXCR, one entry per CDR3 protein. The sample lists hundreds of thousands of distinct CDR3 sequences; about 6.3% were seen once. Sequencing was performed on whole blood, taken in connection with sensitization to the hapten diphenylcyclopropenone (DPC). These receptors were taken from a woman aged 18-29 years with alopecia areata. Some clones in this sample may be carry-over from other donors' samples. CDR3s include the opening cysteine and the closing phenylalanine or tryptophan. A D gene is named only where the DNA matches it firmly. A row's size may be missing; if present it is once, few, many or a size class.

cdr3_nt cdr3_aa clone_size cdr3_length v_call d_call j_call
TGCGCCAGCAGGGTGACAGGACGGGAAAAACTGTTTTTT CASRVTGREKLFF NA 13 TRBV4-1 NA TRBJ1-4
TGTGCCAGCATTTCGGGGGGCGCGGATTCGGCTTTCTTT CASISGGADSAFF many 13 TRBV27 NA TRBJ1-1
TGTGCCAGCAGTTACTCGATCGGATCGCAAAACACCATATATTTT CASSYSIGSQNTIYF few 15 TRBV6-5 NA TRBJ1-3
TGCAGCGCTGGACAGGGGGAGAGTGTCTACACCTTC CSAGQGESVYTF many 12 TRBV29-1 TRBD1 TRBJ1-2
TGCAGTGCTAGTCCCCCGGGGGGGAGCACAGATACGCAGTATTTT CSASPPGGSTDTQYF NA 15 TRBV20-1 TRBD2 TRBJ2-3
TGTGCCAGCAGAAGGGCCAGTCCGATCAGCACAGATACGCAGTATTTT CASRRASPISTDTQYF few 16 TRBV27 NA TRBJ2-3
TGCAGTGCTAGGGACACAGGGTTCGCTGAAGCTTTCTTT CSARDTGFAEAFF NA 13 TRBV20-1 NA TRBJ1-1
TGTGCCAGCAGTTACAGGCAAGCGGGGCCACAAGAGACCCAGTACTTC CASSYRQAGPQETQYF few 16 TRBV6-5 TRBD2 TRBJ2-5
TGCGCCAGCAGCTCGGCGGAAGGTACCTACGAGCAGTACTTC CASSSAEGTYEQYF NA 14 TRBV5-1 NA TRBJ2-7
TGTGCCAGCAGCTTTCTGCGGACAAACACAGATACGCAGTATTTT CASSFLRTNTDTQYF few 15 TRBV5-5 NA TRBJ2-3
TGTGCCAGCAGCTACTTGAGAACAGGTTTGAACACTGAAGCTTTCTTT CASSYLRTGLNTEAFF few 16 TRBV7-2 NA TRBJ1-1
TGCGCCAGCAGCCAAGCATTGAGAAACACCATATATTTT CASSQALRNTIYF few 13 TRBV4-1 NA TRBJ1-3
TGTGCCAGCAGTTTCTCTTCGTTGAGCTCCTACAATGAGCAGTTCTTC CASSFSSLSSYNEQFF many 16 TRBV6-2/TRBV6-3 NA TRBJ2-1
TGTGCCAGCAGTGAACAGGGCTCCCAGTACTTC CASSEQGSQYF few 11 TRBV6-1 NA TRBJ2-5
TGTGCCAGCAGTGAACTCGAGGGAAGGATCTACAATGAGCAGTTCTTC CASSELEGRIYNEQFF NA 16 TRBV2 NA TRBJ2-1
TGTGCCAGCAGCTTTGTGGGGGGCCAGCCCCAGCATTTT CASSFVGGQPQHF many 13 TRBV11-2 NA TRBJ1-5
TGTGCCAGCACCATAGGGGACAGGGATACGCAGTATTTT CASTIGDRDTQYF few 13 TRBV11-2 TRBD1 TRBJ2-3
TGCGCCAGCAGCCTGGAGCTGGGCAGTTCGGGGGAGCAGTACTTC CASSLELGSSGEQYF NA 15 TRBV4-3 NA TRBJ2-7
TGTGCCAGCAGGGGCCCGGGACTCCTCTCCTACGAGCAGTACTTC CASRGPGLLSYEQYF NA 15 TRBV7-2 NA TRBJ2-7
TGTGCCAGCAGCCGTCGGGCGAGCCAAGGCTCTGGGGCCAACGTCCTGACTTTC CASSRRASQGSGANVLTF NA 18 TRBV7-2 NA TRBJ2-6
TGTGCCAGAAAGCAGTTCCAGGAAAATAATTCACCCCTCCACTTT CARKQFQENNSPLHF many 15 TRBV7-4 NA TRBJ1-6
TGTGCCACCGATCGGGACAGGGGAGGCACTGAAGCTTTCTTT CATDRDRGGTEAFF NA 14 TRBV15 TRBD1 TRBJ1-1
TGTGCTAGTGGCTGGAACGCCGAGGATACGCAGTATTTT CASGWNAEDTQYF many 13 TRBV12-5 NA TRBJ2-3
TGTGCCAGCAGCCCAAGACCGGGGGAGCAGTTCTTC CASSPRPGEQFF many 12 TRBV12-3/TRBV12-4 NA TRBJ2-1
TGCAGTGCTACGGGACTAGCGGGGACAGATACGCAGTATTTT CSATGLAGTDTQYF NA 14 TRBV20-1 TRBD2 TRBJ2-3
TGTGCCAGCAGTGATACAGGCTATGGCTACACCTTC CASSDTGYGYTF many 12 TRBV6-4 NA TRBJ1-2
TGCGCCAGCAGCTTGGCCGGGGGGCAATACACCGGGGAGCTGTTTTTT CASSLAGGQYTGELFF NA 16 TRBV5-1 NA TRBJ2-2
TGTGCCAGCAGCCTACTAGCGGGGGCACCGACAGATACGCAGTATTTT CASSLLAGAPTDTQYF few 16 TRBV11-2 TRBD2 TRBJ2-3
TGCGCCAGCAGCTTGGCGGGGACAGGCCCACTCGCAGGCGAGCAGTACTTC CASSLAGTGPLAGEQYF many 17 TRBV5-1 TRBD1 TRBJ2-7
TGCAGTGCTAAGTTGGGGGGCACTGAAGCTTTCTTT CSAKLGGTEAFF many 12 TRBV20-1 NA TRBJ1-1
TGCGCCAGCAGCTTGGGTACAAGGAACACCTATGGCTACACCTTC CASSLGTRNTYGYTF few 15 TRBV5-1 NA TRBJ1-2
TGCAGCGCGCGACTACCCGCCTCCTACAATGAGCAGTTCTTC CSARLPASYNEQFF few 14 TRBV29-1 NA TRBJ2-1
TGCGCCAGCAGCCAAGCGCCAGGGCCTACTAGCACAGATACGCAGTATTTT CASSQAPGPTSTDTQYF NA 17 TRBV4-3 NA TRBJ2-3
TGTGCCAGCAGAGAACTGGAAGCGGCGGCAGCAATGAACACTGAAGCTTTCTTT CASRELEAAAAMNTEAFF few 18 TRBV6-1 NA TRBJ1-1
TGTGCCACTTCCGGGGGGACAGGGAGGCACAATGAGCAGTTCTTC CATSGGTGRHNEQFF NA 15 TRBV6-5 TRBD1 TRBJ2-1
TGTGCCAGAGGGACAGGGAACGATGGCTACACCTTC CARGTGNDGYTF many 12 TRBV6-5 TRBD1 TRBJ1-2
TGTGCCAGCACCAGGACGGGCCCTACTGAAGCTTTCTTT CASTRTGPTEAFF many 13 TRBV7-9 NA TRBJ1-1
TGTGCCAGCAGCCAAGTTCAGGGAAATGAGCAGTTCTTC CASSQVQGNEQFF many 13 TRBV3-1 NA TRBJ2-1
TGTGCCGCTTCGGACAGGGGGCCAGCAGATACGCAGTATTTT CAASDRGPADTQYF NA 14 TRBV15 TRBD1 TRBJ2-3
TGTGCCAGCAGCCAGAAATACGAGCAGTACTTC CASSQKYEQYF NA 11 TRBV28 NA TRBJ2-7
TGTGCCAGCAGAACGGACAGGGGGCGCGGATATACGCAGTATTTT CASRTDRGRGYTQYF NA 15 TRBV12-3/TRBV12-4 TRBD1 TRBJ2-3
TGTGCCAGCAGTCCCAGGTCAGCGGGGTACTCCTACAATGAGCAGTTCTTC CASSPRSAGYSYNEQFF NA 17 TRBV27 TRBD2 TRBJ2-1
TGTGCCAGCAGCCCGGCGGCGGGGAATTTACACGAGCAGTACTTC CASSPAAGNLHEQYF NA 15 TRBV7-2 NA TRBJ2-7
TGTGCCATCAGTGAATGGGGGAGCTCCTACAATGAGCAGTTCTTC CAISEWGSSYNEQFF few 15 TRBV10-3 NA TRBJ2-1
TGTGCCAGCAGTTTACCGCTCGGTCCACCTTCGACAGGGGCGTTGGGCTACACCTTC CASSLPLGPPSTGALGYTF few 19 TRBV28 TRBD1 TRBJ1-2
TGTGCCAGCAGCTTAGGGTTACAGGGCAGTAACTATGGCTACACCTTC CASSLGLQGSNYGYTF NA 16 TRBV7-8 NA TRBJ1-2
TGTGCCAGCAGCCAAGATCCAGCGATCGGAGAGACCCAGTACTTC CASSQDPAIGETQYF few 15 TRBV4-2 NA TRBJ2-5